This T cell receptor (beta chain) was obtained from a study of blood T cell repertoires in COVID-19. Study as a whole: Acute and convalescent COVID-19 specimens originated in the United States, Italy and Spain. PBMCs, B-cell-depleted T cells, or T cells were the source of the cDNA or gDNA that made up the material.

In the authors' workflow: Scientists estimated how many nucleated cells there were by amplifying reference gene primers. The repertoire was sequenced with immunoSEQ multiplex PCR; TCRdb's copy has only in-frame clones and lacks some. V, J and clone size are those of that table, while D and trimming were read from the DNA. This sample has 35,000 to 50,000 clones, with about 90% found just once. V gave up 0 bases and J gave up 4 bases, with 13 bases separating them. The CDR3 loop spans 16 amino acids. Germline CDR1 and CDR2: SGHKS and YYEKEE (reference sequence). What was sequenced was peripheral blood. The rearrangement links TRBV5-5 to TRBJ1-4; tentatively, D is TRBD1 (6 bases). The sequence was collected from a woman in her thirties or forties with acute or convalescent COVID-19. CDR3: CASSLARGSGNEKLFF. The CDR3 DNA reads as TGTGCCAGCAGCTTGGCCAGGGGTTCCGGTAATGAAAAACTGTTTTTT. The whole variable domain, remainder taken from reference TRBV5-5 and TRBJ1-4, is DAGVTQSPTHLIKTRGQQVTLRCSPISGHKSVSWYQQVLGQGPQFIFQYYEKEERGRGNFPDRFSARQFPNYSSELNVNALLLGDSALYLCASSLARGSGNEKLFFGSGTQLSVL.